The present T cell receptor (beta chain) was sequenced within a study of T cells in Graves' hyperthyroidism and ophthalmopathy. Amplification yielded TCR beta CDR3 regions, with RNA transcripts as the source. The HTBI primer set served for first-round RT-PCR of the TCR CDR3. TCRdb fed the multiplex PCR reads into MiXCR, producing one record per CDR3 protein. The sample has hundreds of thousands of distinct CDR3 sequences; roughly 40% are singletons. Study-wide findings and caveats: Most thyroid clonotypes expanded above 0.001 appeared in blood too.

This CDR3 comprises 15 residues. Germline-derived CDR1 and CDR2 are SGHTA and FQGNSA. V was clipped by 6 bases and J by 6 bases, with 15 bases between them. This clonotype was seen only once. Antigen unknown. Among the patients, aged 18 to 65, hyperthyroidism was newly diagnosed and had lasted under 2 months. The source of the PBMCs was less than 12 ml of fresh peripheral blood. The sequence was obtained from a man younger than 35 with Graves' hyperthyroidism. This chain links TRBV7-2 with TRBJ1-6; D not certain. Sample: blood. This chain's CDR3 is CASSSSKGTNSPLHF. CDR3 in DNA: TGTGCCAGCAGTTCCTCGAAGGGAACTAATTCACCCCTCCACTTT.